Shown below are 15 T cell receptor beta chains from a single sample sequenced in a study of blood T cell repertoires in COVID-19. Data came from immunoSEQ multiplex PCR; TCRdb stores just in-frame clones and leaves some out. The sample yields some 400,000 clones, 90% seen once. Sequencing used peripheral blood. The receptors were gathered from a young man with active or convalescent COVID-19.

The J gene is TRBJ1-5, the V gene TRBV21-1; whether TRBD1, the table's D call, matches the DNA was not checked. TRBV21-1 is designated a pseudogene. The CDR3 spans 15 residues. CDR3 sequence: CASKGHLNSNQPQHF. For the CDR3, the DNA is TGTGCCAGCAAGGGGCACCTCAATAGCAATCAGCCCCAGCATTTT.

This chain links TRBV27 with TRBJ1-1, with D perhaps TRBD1 (5 bases). V lost 6 bases and J 0 bases, leaving 20 bases between the germline ends. Germline V gene lookup returns CDR1 MNHEY and CDR2 SMNVEV (reference sequence). This CDR3 has 17 residues. This CDR3 reads CASSSRGLQTLNTEAFF. The CDR3, as DNA: TGTGCCAGCAGCTCCCGGGGACTCCAAACGTTGAACACTGAAGCTTTCTTT.

In its sample, this clone was seen once. V usage is TRBV7-2 and J usage is TRBJ2-2; TRBD2 aligns across 7 bases. CDR1 is SGHTA and CDR2 is FQGNSA in the germline V gene. The V and J ends lost 5 bases and 6 bases, in that order; junction bases with no gene match: 9. The CDR3 is 15 residues long. CDR3 amino acids: CASSPISGGAGELFF. CDR3 bases: TGTGCCAGCAGCCCGATTTCGGGAGGTGCCGGGGAGCTGTTTTTT.

This clone was counted a single time. The rearrangement joins TRBV9 to TRBJ2-3; 9 bases fit TRBD2. Per the germline V gene, CDR1 is SGDLS and CDR2 is YYNGEE. This CDR3 is built from 19 residues. The V gene end was trimmed by 3 bases and the J gene end by 0 bases; junction bases not matched to a gene: 14. CDR3 sequence: CASSAPVKSSGASTDTQYF. As DNA, the CDR3 is TGTGCCAGCAGCGCTCCCGTTAAGTCTAGCGGGGCTAGCACAGATACGCAGTATTTT. The whole variable domain, filled in from reference TRBV9 and TRBJ2-3, reads DSGVTQTPKHLITATGQRVTLRCSPRSGDLSVYWYQQSLDQGLQFLIQYYNGEERAKGNILERFSAQQFPDLHSELNLSSLELGDSALYFCASSAPVKSSGASTDTQYFGPGTRLTVL.

The V and J genes are TRBV7-9 and TRBJ1-2, with 7 bases lining up with TRBD1. CDR3 length: 16 amino acids. J gave up 4 bases and V 4 bases, and 12 bases lay outside the gene matches. Looked up from germline, CDR1 is SEHNR and CDR2 is FQNEAQ (reference sequence). CDR3 loop: CASSSTPTGIGYGYTF. As DNA, the CDR3 is TGTGCCAGCAGCTCCACCCCGACAGGGATTGGCTATGGCTACACCTTC.

V gene TRBV27 combines with J gene TRBJ1-4, with D unresolved. Per germline, CDR1 MNHEY and CDR2 SMNVEV (reference sequence). This CDR3 comprises 15 residues. The ends were cut back, 4 bases at V and 2 bases at J, with 11 bases in the middle. The CDR3, as DNA: TGTGCCAGCAGTTACAGACCTAGCACTAATGAAAAACTGTTTTTT. This sequence encodes CASSYRPSTNEKLFF.

This chain uses TRBV5-6 with TRBJ2-2; D possibly corresponds to TRBD1 (5 bases). The germline V and J ends were trimmed by 7 bases and 6 bases, with 19 bases remaining between them. Germline V gene sequence: CDR1 SGHDT, CDR2 YYEEEE. There are 15 residues in the CDR3. The CDR3 coding sequence is TGTGCCAGCCTAAACAGGATCCCGTACCCCGGGGAGCTGTTTTTT. It is translated as CASLNRIPYPGELFF.

This clone is a singleton in its sample. This chain links TRBV7-6 with TRBJ1-1; 7 bases line up with TRBD1. CDR3 size: 18 residues. The germline V gene encodes CDR1 SGHVS and CDR2 FNYEAQ. After removal of 2 bases from V and 0 bases from J, the junction contained 12 bases not matched to a gene. CDR3 in amino acids: CASSLTAVKGQMNTEAFF. CDR3 sequence (DNA): TGTGCCAGCAGCTTAACCGCAGTTAAGGGACAGATGAACACTGAAGCTTTCTTT.

The chain couples TRBV21-1 to TRBJ2-3; TRBD2 is the table's D call and was not checked against the DNA. TRBV21-1 is tagged as a pseudogene. The CDR3 length is 17 residues. The CDR3 region has the DNA TGTGCCAGCATTGGACTAGCGGGGTGCCCTAGCACAGATACGCAGTATTTT. It translates to CASIGLAGCPSTDTQYF.

This clone has a handful of counts. This sequence joins TRBV28 and TRBJ1-3; no clear D. Germline V gene sequence: CDR1 MDHEN, CDR2 SYDVKM. The length of the CDR3 is 14 residues. V was shortened by 2 bases and J by 0 bases, with 5 bases between the two germline ends. CDR3 sequence reads: CASSLPGSGNTIYF. The CDR3 bases are TGTGCCAGCAGTTTACCGGGCTCTGGAAACACCATATATTTT.

This chain links TRBV3-1 (or the pseudogene TRBV3-2) with TRBJ2-4, with TRBD2 matching over 9 bases. Germline V CDR1 and CDR2: LGHDT, YNNKEL (reference sequence). This CDR3 is 17 amino acids long. Trimming cost V 3 bases and J 0 bases; bases outside gene matches: 6. The CDR3: CASSHGRLAEAKNIQYF. The CDR3 DNA sequence: TGTGCCAGCAGCCATGGGAGACTAGCGGAAGCCAAAAACATTCAGTACTTC.

The CDR3 DNA reads TGTGCCACTACGGGACAGTACACTGAAGCTTTCTTT. Protein sequence: CATTGQYTEAFF. The chain links TRBV28 to TRBJ1-1; 7 bases fit TRBD1. Germline V gene sequence: CDR1 MDHEN, CDR2 SYDVKM. The CDR3 has 12 residues. After removal of 10 bases from V and 3 bases from J, the junction contained 5 bases not matched to a gene.

This chain uses TRBV9 with TRBJ2-2, with TRBD1 as a possible D gene (6 bases). Trimming took 4 bases from V and 2 from J, leaving 15 bases between them. The CDR3 extends over 16 amino acids. Germline V gene lookup returns CDR1 SGDLS and CDR2 YYNGEE. CDR3 nucleotide sequence: TGTGCCAGCAGCCCTCTGGGACACTCAAACACCGGGGAGCTGTTTTTT. Protein sequence: CASSPLGHSNTGELFF. Drawing the rest from reference TRBV9 and TRBJ2-2, the complete variable domain is DSGVTQTPKHLITATGQRVTLRCSPRSGDLSVYWYQQSLDQGLQFLIQYYNGEERAKGNILERFSAQQFPDLHSELNLSSLELGDSALYFCASSPLGHSNTGELFFGEGSRLTVL.

The CDR3 loop is CASSLESYGYTF. The CDR3 nucleotides are TGTGCCAGCAGTTTGGAGAGCTATGGCTACACCTTC. This sequence joins TRBV12-3 or TRBV12-4 and TRBJ1-2; D remains unclear. The CDR3 length is 12 residues. V gave up 3 bases and J gave up 4 bases, with 6 bases separating them.

The rearrangement joins TRBV6-2 or TRBV6-3 to TRBJ2-1, with 10 bases aligning to TRBD2. With 6 bases clipped from V and 4 bases from J, the junction kept 6 bases outside the gene matches. This CDR3 has 15 amino acids. Germline V gives CDR1 MNHEY, CDR2 SVGEGT. The CDR3 spells CASSRTSGEYNEQFF. The CDR3 nucleotides read TGTGCCAGCAGCCGGACTAGCGGAGAATACAATGAGCAGTTCTTC.